The entry below describes one TCR beta chain. What it binds is not known. Investigators divided CD4+ cells into CD45RA+ naive and CD45RA-negative memory subsets. Study processing details: As immunoSEQ supplied junction-only sequences (without quality scores), filtering differed. TCRdb keeps only in-frame clones here, not all; method: immunoSEQ multiplex PCR. That table is the source of V, J and clone size, and D and trimming were worked out from the DNA. Here the sample spans roughly 2.4 million clones, around 95% being singletons. This specimen comes from a study of shared clonotypes between healthy human individuals. Whole-study findings and limits: Few donors restricted represented genetic and exposure-history diversity. Roughly 4.6% of naive CD4 clonotypes were common to four donors.

The TCR sequence derives from a man aged 18 to 30 in good health. Sequenced material: naive CD4+ T cells sorted from blood. Subset in this sample: CD45RA+ positively selected.

This CDR3 is CASSLAGPGVLTF. CDR3 bases: TGTGCCAGCAGCTTAGCGGGCCCGGGGGTCCTGACTTTC. This chain links TRBV7-2 with TRBJ2-6, with D tentatively TRBD2 (5 bases). Looked up from germline, CDR1 is SGHTA and CDR2 is FQGNSA. V was cut by 0 bases and J by 13 bases, with 10 bases left in between. This CDR3 spans 13 amino acids.